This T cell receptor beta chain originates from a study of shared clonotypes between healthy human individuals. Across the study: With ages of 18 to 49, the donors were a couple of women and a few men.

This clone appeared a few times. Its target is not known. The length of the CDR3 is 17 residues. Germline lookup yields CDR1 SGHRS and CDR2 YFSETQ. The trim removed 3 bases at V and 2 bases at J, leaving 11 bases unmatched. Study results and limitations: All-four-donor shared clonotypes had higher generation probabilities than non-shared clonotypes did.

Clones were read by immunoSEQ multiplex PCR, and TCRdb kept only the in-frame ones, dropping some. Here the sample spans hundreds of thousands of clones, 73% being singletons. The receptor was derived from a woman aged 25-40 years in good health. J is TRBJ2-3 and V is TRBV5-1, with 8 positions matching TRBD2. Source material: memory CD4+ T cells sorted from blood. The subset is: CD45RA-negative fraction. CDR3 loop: CASSSKTGGPITDTQYF. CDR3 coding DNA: TGCGCCAGCAGCTCTAAGACGGGAGGGCCCATCACAGATACGCAGTATTTT.